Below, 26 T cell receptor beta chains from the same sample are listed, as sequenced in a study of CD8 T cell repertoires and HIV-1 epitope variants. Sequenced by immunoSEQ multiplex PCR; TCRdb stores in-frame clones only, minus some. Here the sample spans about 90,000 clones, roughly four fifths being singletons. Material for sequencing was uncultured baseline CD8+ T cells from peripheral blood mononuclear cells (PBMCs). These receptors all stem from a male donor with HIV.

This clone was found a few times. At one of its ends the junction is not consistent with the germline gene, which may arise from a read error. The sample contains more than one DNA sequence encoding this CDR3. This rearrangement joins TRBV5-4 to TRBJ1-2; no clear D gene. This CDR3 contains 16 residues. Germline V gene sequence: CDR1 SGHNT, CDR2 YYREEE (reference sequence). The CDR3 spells CASSQDPPDLDYGYTF. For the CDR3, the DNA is TGCGCCAGCAGCCAAGATCCCCCAGACTTGGACTATGGCTACACCTTC.

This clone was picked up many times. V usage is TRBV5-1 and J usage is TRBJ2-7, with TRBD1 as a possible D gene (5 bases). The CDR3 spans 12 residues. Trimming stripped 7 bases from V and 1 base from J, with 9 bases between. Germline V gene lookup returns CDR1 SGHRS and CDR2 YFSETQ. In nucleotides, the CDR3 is TGCGCCAGCGAAGGGGATTCCTACGAGCAGTACTTC. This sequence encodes CASEGDSYEQYF.

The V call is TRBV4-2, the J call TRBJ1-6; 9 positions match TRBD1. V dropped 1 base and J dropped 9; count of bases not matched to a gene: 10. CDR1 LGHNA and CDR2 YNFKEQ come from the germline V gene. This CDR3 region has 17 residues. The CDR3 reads CASSQAAGTGNFSPLHF. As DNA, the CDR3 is TGTGCCAGCAGCCAAGCGGCAGGGACAGGGAACTTTTCACCCCTCCACTTT.

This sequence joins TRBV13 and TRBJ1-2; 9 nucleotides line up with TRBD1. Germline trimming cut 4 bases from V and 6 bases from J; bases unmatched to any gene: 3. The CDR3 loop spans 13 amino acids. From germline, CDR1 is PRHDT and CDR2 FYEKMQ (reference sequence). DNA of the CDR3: TGTGCCAGCAGCTCGACAGGGGGGGATGGCTACACCTTC. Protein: CASSSTGGDGYTF. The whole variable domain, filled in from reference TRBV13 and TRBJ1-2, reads AAGVIQSPRHLIKEKRETATLKCYPIPRHDTVYWYQQGPGQDPQFLISFYEKMQSDKGSIPDRFSAQQFSDYHSELNMSSLELGDSALYFCASSSTGGDGYTFGSGTRLTVV.

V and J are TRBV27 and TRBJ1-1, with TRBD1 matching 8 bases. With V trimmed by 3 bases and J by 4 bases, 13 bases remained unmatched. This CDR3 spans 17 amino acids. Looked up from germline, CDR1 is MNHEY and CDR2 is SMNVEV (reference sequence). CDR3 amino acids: CASSFLGLGQGSTEAFF. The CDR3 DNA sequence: TGTGCCAGCAGTTTCTTAGGATTAGGACAGGGTTCCACTGAAGCTTTCTTT.

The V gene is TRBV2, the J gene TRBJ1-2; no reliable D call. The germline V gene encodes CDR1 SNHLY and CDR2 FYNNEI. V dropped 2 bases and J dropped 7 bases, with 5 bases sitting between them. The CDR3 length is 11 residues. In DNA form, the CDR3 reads TGTGCCAGCAGTGAAAGTACTGGCTACACCTTC. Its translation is CASSESTGYTF. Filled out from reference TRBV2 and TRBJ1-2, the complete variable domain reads EPEVTQTPSHQVTQMGQEVILRCVPISNHLYFYWYRQILGQKVEFLVSFYNNEISEKSEIFDDQFSVERPDGSNFTLKIRSTKLEDSAMYFCASSESTGYTFGSGTRLTVV.

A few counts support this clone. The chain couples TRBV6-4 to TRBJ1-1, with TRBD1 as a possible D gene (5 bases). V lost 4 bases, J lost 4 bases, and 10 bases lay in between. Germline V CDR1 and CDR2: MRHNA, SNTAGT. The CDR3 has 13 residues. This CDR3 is CASSVSGSTEAFF. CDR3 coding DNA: TGTGCCAGCAGTGTATCAGGGAGCACTGAAGCTTTCTTT.

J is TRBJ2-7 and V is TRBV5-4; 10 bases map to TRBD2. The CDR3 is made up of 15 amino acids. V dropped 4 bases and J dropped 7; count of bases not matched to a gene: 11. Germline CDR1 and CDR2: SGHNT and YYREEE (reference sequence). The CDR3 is CASSPTSGAPREQYF. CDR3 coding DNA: TGTGCCAGCAGCCCCACTAGCGGGGCCCCGAGGGAGCAGTACTTC.

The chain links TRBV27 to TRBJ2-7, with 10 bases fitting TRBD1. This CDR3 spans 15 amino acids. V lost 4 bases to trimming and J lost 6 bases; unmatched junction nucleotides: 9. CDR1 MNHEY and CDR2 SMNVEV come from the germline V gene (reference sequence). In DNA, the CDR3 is TGTGCCAGCAGTTCACTCGGGACAGGGGTGGGCGAGCAGTACTTC. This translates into CASSSLGTGVGEQYF.

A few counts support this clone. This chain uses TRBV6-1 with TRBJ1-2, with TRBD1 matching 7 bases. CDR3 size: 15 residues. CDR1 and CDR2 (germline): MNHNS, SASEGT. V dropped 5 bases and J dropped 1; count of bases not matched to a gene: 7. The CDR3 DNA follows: TGTGCCAGCAGTATCGACAGGGTAAATAACTATGGCTACACCTTC. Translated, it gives CASSIDRVNNYGYTF.

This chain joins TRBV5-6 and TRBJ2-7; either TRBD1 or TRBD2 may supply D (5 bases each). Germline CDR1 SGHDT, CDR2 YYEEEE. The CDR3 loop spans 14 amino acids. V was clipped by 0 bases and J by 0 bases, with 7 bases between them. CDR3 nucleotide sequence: TGTGCCAGCAGCTTGGCAGGGAGCTCCTACGAGCAGTACTTC. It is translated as CASSLAGSSYEQYF.

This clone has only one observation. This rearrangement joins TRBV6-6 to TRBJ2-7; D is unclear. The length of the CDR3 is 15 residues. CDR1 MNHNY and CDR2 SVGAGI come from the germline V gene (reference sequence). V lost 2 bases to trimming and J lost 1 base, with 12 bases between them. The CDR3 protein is CASSYVGSGSYEQYF. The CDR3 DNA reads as TGTGCCAGCAGTTACGTAGGGTCTGGTTCCTACGAGCAGTACTTC.

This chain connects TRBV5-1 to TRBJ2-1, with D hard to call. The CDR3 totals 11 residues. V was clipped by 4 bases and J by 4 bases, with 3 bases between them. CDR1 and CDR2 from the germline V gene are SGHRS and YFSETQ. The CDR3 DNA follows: TGCGCCAGCAGCCTATACAATGAGCAGTTCTTC. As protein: CASSLYNEQFF.

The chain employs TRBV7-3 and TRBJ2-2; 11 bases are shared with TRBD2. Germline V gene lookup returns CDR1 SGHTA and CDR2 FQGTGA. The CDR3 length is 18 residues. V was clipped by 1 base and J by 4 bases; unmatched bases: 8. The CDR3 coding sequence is TGTGCCAGCAGCTTAAAGGGGCTAGCGGGGGGATTCACCGGGGAGCTGTTTTTT. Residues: CASSLKGLAGGFTGELFF. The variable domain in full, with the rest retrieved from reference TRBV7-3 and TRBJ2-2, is GAGVSQTPSNKVTEKGKYVELRCDPISGHTALYWYRQSLGQGPEFLIYFQGTGAADDSGLPNDRFFAVRPEGSVSTLKIQRTERGDSAVYLCASSLKGLAGGFTGELFFGEGSRLTVL.

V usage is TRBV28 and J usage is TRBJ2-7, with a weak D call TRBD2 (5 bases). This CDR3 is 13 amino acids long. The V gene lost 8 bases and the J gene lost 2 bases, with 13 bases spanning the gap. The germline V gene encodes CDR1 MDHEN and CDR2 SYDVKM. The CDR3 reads CASGEVGAYEQYF. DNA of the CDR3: TGTGCCAGCGGAGAGGTGGGAGCCTACGAGCAGTACTTC.

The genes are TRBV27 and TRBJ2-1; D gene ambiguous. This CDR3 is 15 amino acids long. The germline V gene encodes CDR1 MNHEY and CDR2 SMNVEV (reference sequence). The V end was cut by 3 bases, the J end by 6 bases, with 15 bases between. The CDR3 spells CASSFSGSISNEQFF. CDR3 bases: TGTGCCAGCAGTTTTAGTGGCAGTATATCCAATGAGCAGTTCTTC.

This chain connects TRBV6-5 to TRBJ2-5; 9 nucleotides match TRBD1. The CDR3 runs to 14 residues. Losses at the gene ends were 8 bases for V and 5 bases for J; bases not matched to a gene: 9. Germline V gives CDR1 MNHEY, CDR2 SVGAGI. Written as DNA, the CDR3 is TGTGCCAGCGGACAGGGGCGCCTTATTGAGACCCAGTACTTC. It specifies CASGQGRLIETQYF.

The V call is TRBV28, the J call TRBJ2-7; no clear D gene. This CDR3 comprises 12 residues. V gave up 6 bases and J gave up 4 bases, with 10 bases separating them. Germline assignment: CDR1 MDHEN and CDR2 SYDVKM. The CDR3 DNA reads TGTGCCAGCAGGCTATGGGTTTACGAGCAGTACTTC. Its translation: CASRLWVYEQYF.

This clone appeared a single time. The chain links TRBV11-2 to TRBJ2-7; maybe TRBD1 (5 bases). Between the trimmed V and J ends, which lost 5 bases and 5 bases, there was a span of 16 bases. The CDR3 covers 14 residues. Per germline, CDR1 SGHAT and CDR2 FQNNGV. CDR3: CASSPNRQQNEQYF. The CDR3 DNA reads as TGTGCCAGCAGCCCTAACCGACAGCAGAACGAGCAGTACTTC. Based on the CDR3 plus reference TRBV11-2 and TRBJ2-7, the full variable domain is EAGVAQSPRYKIIEKRQSVAFWCNPISGHATLYWYQQILGQGPKLLIQFQNNGVVDDSQLPKDRFSAERLKGVDSTLKIQPAKLEDSAVYLCASSPNRQQNEQYFGPGTRLTVT.

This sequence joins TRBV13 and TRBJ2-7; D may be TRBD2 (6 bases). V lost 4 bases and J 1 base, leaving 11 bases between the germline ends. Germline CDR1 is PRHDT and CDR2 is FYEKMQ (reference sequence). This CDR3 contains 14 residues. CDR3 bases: TGTGCCAGCAGCTCTACGACTAGTTCCTACGAGCAGTACTTC. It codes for CASSSTTSSYEQYF.

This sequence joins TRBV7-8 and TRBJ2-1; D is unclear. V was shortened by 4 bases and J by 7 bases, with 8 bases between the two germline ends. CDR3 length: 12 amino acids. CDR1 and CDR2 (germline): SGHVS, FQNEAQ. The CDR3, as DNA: TGTGCCAGCAGCTCGACTGCAAATGAGCAGTTCTTC. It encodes CASSSTANEQFF.

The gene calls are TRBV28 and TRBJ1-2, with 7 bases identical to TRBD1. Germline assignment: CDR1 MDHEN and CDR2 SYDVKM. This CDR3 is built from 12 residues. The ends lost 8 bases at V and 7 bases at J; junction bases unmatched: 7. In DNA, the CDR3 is TGTGCCAGCGAAACACAGGGGTTTGGCTACACCTTC. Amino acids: CASETQGFGYTF.

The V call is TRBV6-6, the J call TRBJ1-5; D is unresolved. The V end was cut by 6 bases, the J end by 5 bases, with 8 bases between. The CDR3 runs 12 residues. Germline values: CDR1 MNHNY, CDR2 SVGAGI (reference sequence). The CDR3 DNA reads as TGTGCCAGCAGGTACCTCGATCAGCCCCAGCATTTT. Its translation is CASRYLDQPQHF.

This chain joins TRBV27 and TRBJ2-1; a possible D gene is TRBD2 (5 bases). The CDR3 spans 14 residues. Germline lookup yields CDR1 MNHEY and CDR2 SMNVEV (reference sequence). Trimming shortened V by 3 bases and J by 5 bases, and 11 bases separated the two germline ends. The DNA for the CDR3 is TGTGCCAGCAGTTTGTACGCTAGCAACAATGAGCAGTTCTTC. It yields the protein CASSLYASNNEQFF.

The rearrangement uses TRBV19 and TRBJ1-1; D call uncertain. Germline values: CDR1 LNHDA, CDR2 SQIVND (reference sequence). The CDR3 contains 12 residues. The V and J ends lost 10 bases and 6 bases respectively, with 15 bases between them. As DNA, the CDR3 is TGTGCCACTTCCGCCCGGCCGTCTGAAGCTTTCTTT. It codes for CATSARPSEAFF.

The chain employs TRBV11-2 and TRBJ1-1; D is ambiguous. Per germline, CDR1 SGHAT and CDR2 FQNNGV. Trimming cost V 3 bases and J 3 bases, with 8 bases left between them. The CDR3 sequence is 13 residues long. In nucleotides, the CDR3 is TGTGCCAGCAGCTTCAGTAGGGACACTGAAGCTTTCTTT. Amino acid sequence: CASSFSRDTEAFF.